Listed below are T cell receptor beta chains from one sample, sequenced in a study of T cell clonotyping in hematopoietic cell transplantation. TCRdb keeps only in-frame clones here, not all; method: immunoSEQ multiplex PCR. This sample has approximately 11,000 clones, with around half found just once. The material sequenced was PBMCs, taken 30 days after allogeneic stem cell transplant. These receptors were taken from a male patient aged 45-60 years who had an allogeneic stem cell transplant from an unrelated donor, so the T cells may come from the graft donor. Some clones in this sample may be carry-over from other donors' samples. The CDR3 runs from the conserved cysteine through the conserved F or W. A D gene is named only where the DNA matches it firmly. Size is stated for part of the rows, as once, few or many counts, or as a class when the clone is expanded.

clone_size,j_call,d_call,v_call,cdr3_nt,cdr3_aa
-,TRBJ2-1,-,TRBV9,TGTGCCAGCAGCTTAGCGACAGCCCCGGGTGAGCAGTTCTTC,CASSLATAPGEQFF
-,TRBJ1-1,-,TRBV4-2,TGTGCCAGCAGCCAAGATCAGGGACTAAAAGCTTTCTTT,CASSQDQGLKAFF
-,TRBJ2-7,TRBD1,TRBV27,TGTGCCAGCAGGGACAGGGCAGACGAGCAGTACTTC,CASRDRADEQYF
medium-sized,TRBJ2-7,-,TRBV6-6,TGTGCCAGCAGTTACTCCGCCGCGTCCGACTACGAGCAGTACTTC,CASSYSAASDYEQYF
-,TRBJ1-5,TRBD1,TRBV30,TGTGCCTGGAGTGTACAGGGGTCAGGGCCCCAGCATTTT,CAWSVQGSGPQHF
-,TRBJ2-3,TRBD2,TRBV7-2,TGTGCCAGCAGCTTCCTGGGACTAACAGATACGCAGTATTTT,CASSFLGLTDTQYF
-,TRBJ2-7,TRBD1,TRBV5-6,TGTGCCAGCAGCTCAAGGGGACAGGGGAGAGCTTGGCCCTACGAGCAGTACTTC,CASSSRGQGRAWPYEQYF
once,TRBJ2-1,-,TRBV6-5,TGTGCCAGCAGTTACAGGGCCGAGCAGTTCTTC,CASSYRAEQFF
-,TRBJ2-7,-,TRBV7-2,TGTGCCAGCAGCTTATGGCCAGTTGACGGCTCCTACGAGCAGTACTTC,CASSLWPVDGSYEQYF
-,TRBJ1-2,-,TRBV30,TGTGCCTGGAGTGTAAGGTTTACCGACTATGGCTACACCTTC,CAWSVRFTDYGYTF
few,TRBJ2-3,-,TRBV19,TGTGCCAGTAGCCCTGGGACTCCCACCACAGATACGCAGTATTTT,CASSPGTPTTDTQYF
-,TRBJ1-6,-,TRBV2,TGTGCCAGCAGATACACAGGAAATTCACCCCTCCACTTT,CASRYTGNSPLHF
-,TRBJ2-7,-,TRBV6-1,TGTGCCAGCGCCCTAGGTTCGAGCGTGGTCGACGAGCAGTACTTC,CASALGSSVVDEQYF
-,TRBJ2-7,TRBD1,TRBV27,TGTGCCAGCAGTTTAATACAGGGGGCCTCCGAGCAGTACTTC,CASSLIQGASEQYF
-,TRBJ2-1,TRBD1,TRBV19,TGTGCCAGTAGTGTGGGGACAGGGGGCGCAGGGCAGTTCTTC,CASSVGTGGAGQFF
few,TRBJ2-5,-,TRBV6-1,TGTGCCAGCAGTGAAGGACAGGAGCAAGAGACCCAGTACTTC,CASSEGQEQETQYF
once,TRBJ2-7,-,TRBV29-1,TGCAGCGTTGAGGGCAGGGCACCGACCGAGCAGTACTTC,CSVEGRAPTEQYF
once,TRBJ2-3,-,TRBV30,TGTGCCTGGAGTACCCGGGGAGGATATACGCAGTATTTT,CAWSTRGGYTQYF
-,TRBJ1-2,-,TRBV2,TGTGCCAGCAGTGAGGGCCTTGGGGGGGTCTATGGCTACACCTTC,CASSEGLGGVYGYTF
few,TRBJ2-3,-,TRBV14,TGTGCCAGCAGCCAAGGGGCTGGCTTCACAGATACGCAGTATTTT,CASSQGAGFTDTQYF
few,TRBJ2-7,TRBD1,TRBV11-1,TGTGCCAGCAGCGAAGAAGGACAGGGATACTACGAGCAGTACTTC,CASSEEGQGYYEQYF
once,TRBJ2-7,TRBD1,TRBV4-1,TGCGCCAGCAGCCAAGCCCTGGACAGGAACCCCTACGAGCAGTACTTC,CASSQALDRNPYEQYF
-,TRBJ1-2,-,TRBV4-1,TGCGCCAGCAGCCAAGATCAGAGTTGGGACGGCTACACCTTC,CASSQDQSWDGYTF
few,TRBJ2-7,-,TRBV2,TGTGCCAGCAAGGGGACCAGGGTCGAGCAGTACTTC,CASKGTRVEQYF